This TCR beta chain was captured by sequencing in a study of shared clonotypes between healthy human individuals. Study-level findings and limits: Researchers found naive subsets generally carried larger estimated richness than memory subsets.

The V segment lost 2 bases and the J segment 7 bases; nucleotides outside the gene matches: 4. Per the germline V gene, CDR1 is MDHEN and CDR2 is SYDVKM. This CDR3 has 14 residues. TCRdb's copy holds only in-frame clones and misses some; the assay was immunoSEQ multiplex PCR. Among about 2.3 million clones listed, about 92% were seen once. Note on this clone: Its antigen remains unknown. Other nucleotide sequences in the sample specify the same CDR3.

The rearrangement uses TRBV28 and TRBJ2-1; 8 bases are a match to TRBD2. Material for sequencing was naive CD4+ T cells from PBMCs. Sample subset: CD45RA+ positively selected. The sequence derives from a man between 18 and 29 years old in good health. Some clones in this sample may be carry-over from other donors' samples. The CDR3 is CASSLTSGRNEQFF. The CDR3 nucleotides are TGTGCCAGCAGTTTAACCAGCGGGAGAAATGAGCAGTTCTTC.